This T cell receptor (beta chain) is drawn from a study of graft-versus-host responses after intestinal transplantation. Produced via immunoSEQ multiplex PCR; TCRdb's table is partial and in-frame only. The top ten hold 0.2% to 0.25% of the sample, which has tens of thousands of clones, roughly 95% seen once. This CDR3 spans 13 amino acids. The germline V and J ends were trimmed by 2 bases and 3 bases, with 6 bases remaining between them. From germline, CDR1 is SEHNR and CDR2 FQNEAQ (reference sequence). Comment on this clone: The antigen remains undetermined.

This TCR came from a human donor who was the organ donor for an intestinal transplant. The material sequenced was unstimulated CD4+ T cells sorted from spleen or lymph node cells, taken before transplant. The chain is built from TRBV7-9 and TRBJ2-3; a possible D gene is TRBD1 (6 bases). The DNA for the CDR3 is TGTGCCAGCAGCTTACAGGGGACAGATACGCAGTATTTT. It translates to CASSLQGTDTQYF.